This note documents a single TCR beta chain sequence. The sample holds many counts of this clonotype. Its antigen remains undetermined. No much larger clone exists at a distance of one base, and base qualities are not known. The sample belongs to a study of breast tumors, draining lymph nodes, adjacent tissues (TCRdb year 2016). At the level of the whole study: Breast cancer patients provided tumor, adjacent nontumor tissue and axillary lymph nodes, and the study compared the TCR beta repertoires across these three sources. In human breast cancer, the study set out to evaluate how tumor, surrounding tissue and draining lymph node repertoires relate to one another and whether T cells may move between these sites. General findings and caveats noted by the study authors: The data were considered consistent with the idea that most tumor T cells come from the lymph node and then expand in tumor tissue. Tumor T-cell repertoires showed less diversity than lymph node repertoires and more diversity than nontumor tissue repertoires, and tumor T-cell repertoires showed preferential V and J gene usage. The conclusion that tumor T cells originate in lymph nodes was framed as consistent with a hypothesis rather than directly demonstrated. Tumor and nontumor tissue repertoires were found to be significantly more similar in luminal-like than in basal-like breast cancer.

The sequencer was an Illumina HiSeq 2000. TCR beta chain libraries were generated by multiplex PCR amplification. The amplified TCR beta chain products were analyzed by high-throughput sequencing. In-frame beta chains were kept once TCRdb had trimmed the public reads at Q25 with fastp and called clones with MiXCR. Duplicate CDR3 protein sequences are folded into a single record with the most common DNA and genes. The table for this sample lists under 110,000 distinct CDR3 sequences; around 30% of them were counted only once. The ten largest clones take up around 5.9% of the sample. From its cysteine to its phenylalanine, the CDR3 spans 15 amino acids. This entry keeps only the CDR3 DNA: 45 bases, framed from base 1. The germline V gene sets CDR1 to ENHRY and CDR2 to SYGVKD. The germline ends are 8 bases apart after V is trimmed by 2 bases and J by 0 bases. Lymph node samples came from the axillary draining lymph nodes of breast cancer patients.

This receptor was taken from a female donor with breast cancer. Some clones in this sample may be carry-over from other donors' samples. Sequenced sample: axillary lymph node tissue. The V and J segments used are TRBV10-3 and TRBJ1-5; the best D guess is TRBD1, with 5 bases matching. The CDR3 reads as follows: CAISEGAHSNQPQHF. The nucleotide sequence is TGTGCCATCAGTGAGGGGGCCCATAGCAATCAGCCCCAGCATTTT.